This record covers a single TCR beta chain. Treatment specified: about 20 received Ad26.COV2.S at low or high dose, single or two shots; about 5 received placebo; per-sample allocation not given. Vaccine and placebo recipients were sampled on day 63 after the first injection. The data stem from a study of Ad26.COV2.S vaccination and SARS-CoV-2 variants. Study-wide background: The vaccine Ad26.COV2.S was put into the muscle once, or twice with 56 days between.

Sequencing was performed with immunoSEQ multiplex PCR; in TCRdb, only in-frame clones are kept and a portion is missing. The table records roughly 420,000 clones, 89% of them present only once. Deletions cut 2 bases from V and 18 bases from J, with 17 bases between. The germline V gene encodes CDR1 MNHNY and CDR2 SVGAGI (reference sequence). This CDR3 comprises 13 residues. This receptor was identified in a person aged 18 to 59 who received the Ad26.COV2.S COVID-19 vaccine or a placebo. Sequences were derived from peripheral blood, sampled in a trial of Ad26.COV2.S vaccine versus placebo. The chain joins TRBV6-6 to TRBJ1-6; D might be TRBD1 (5 bases). CDR3 in DNA: TGTGCCAGCAGTTACGGGGATTCAGGGTCGGGCCACTTT. Translated: CASSYGDSGSGHF.